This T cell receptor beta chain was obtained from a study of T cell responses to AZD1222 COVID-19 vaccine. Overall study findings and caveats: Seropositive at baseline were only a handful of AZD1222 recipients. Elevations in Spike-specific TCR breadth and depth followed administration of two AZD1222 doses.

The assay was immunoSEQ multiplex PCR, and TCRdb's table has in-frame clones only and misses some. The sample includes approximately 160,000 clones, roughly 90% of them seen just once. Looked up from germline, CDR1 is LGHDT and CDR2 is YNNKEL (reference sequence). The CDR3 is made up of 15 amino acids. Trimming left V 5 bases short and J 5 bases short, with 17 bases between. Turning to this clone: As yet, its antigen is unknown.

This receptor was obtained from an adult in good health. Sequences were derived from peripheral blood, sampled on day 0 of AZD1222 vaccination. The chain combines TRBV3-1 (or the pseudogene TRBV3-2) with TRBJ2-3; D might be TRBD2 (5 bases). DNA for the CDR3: TGTGCCAGCAGCAACTACCTAGCATCGGGAGATACGCAGTATTTT. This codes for CASSNYLASGDTQYF.